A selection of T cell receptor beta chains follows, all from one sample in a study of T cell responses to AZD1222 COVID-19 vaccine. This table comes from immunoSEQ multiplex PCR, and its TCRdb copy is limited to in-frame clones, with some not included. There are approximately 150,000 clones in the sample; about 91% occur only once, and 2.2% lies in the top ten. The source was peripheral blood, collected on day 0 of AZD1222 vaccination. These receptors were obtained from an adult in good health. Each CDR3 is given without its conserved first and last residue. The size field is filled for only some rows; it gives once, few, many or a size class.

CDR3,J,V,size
ASSSGPQH,TRBJ1-5,TRBV7-2,NA
ASSYSGQFNQPQH,TRBJ1-5,TRBV6-2/TRBV6-3,once
ASSPNPGSQETQY,TRBJ2-5,TRBV7-2,few
ASSFPAGGHTGELF,TRBJ2-2,TRBV7-2,NA
ASSLTSYNEQF,TRBJ2-1,TRBV7-8,NA
ASSASLVSYEQY,TRBJ2-7,TRBV19,NA
ASSHGRSRDTIY,TRBJ1-3,TRBV3-1/TRBV3-2,NA
SAGDPNEQF,TRBJ2-1,TRBV20-1,NA
SASYLAGGVEQY,TRBJ2-7,TRBV20-1,NA
ASSLVGGNEQF,TRBJ2-1,TRBV7-2,NA
ASSPPIIGTVYGYT,TRBJ1-2,TRBV11-2,once
ASSPTGWRYSNQPQH,TRBJ1-5,TRBV6-2/TRBV6-3,once
ASSYPGGTETQY,TRBJ2-5,TRBV6-2/TRBV6-3,NA
AWTEGRMNTEAF,TRBJ1-1,TRBV30,few
ASSLDGSSYEQY,TRBJ2-7,TRBV7-2,NA
ASSLFWDSTEQY,TRBJ2-7,TRBV27,NA
ASSESFGEDGTEAF,TRBJ1-1,TRBV25-1,NA
ASSFGQGPDNSPLH,TRBJ1-6,TRBV9,NA
ASSALKEKLF,TRBJ1-4,TRBV25-1,few
ASSLKRDTQY,TRBJ2-3,TRBV12-3/TRBV12-4,NA
ASSHLGQMGEAF,TRBJ1-1,TRBV14,NA
ASSRVHSEAF,TRBJ1-1,TRBV12-3/TRBV12-4,NA
ASSLRSDRKY,TRBJ2-7,TRBV5-4,NA
ASSQALGQF,TRBJ2-1,TRBV14,NA
ASSAWDQEWDTQY,TRBJ2-3,TRBV9,NA
SVARTGSSYNEQF,TRBJ2-1,TRBV29-1,NA
ASSLAPDSLYGYT,TRBJ1-2,TRBV5-1,NA
SVEGSRTGHTDTQY,TRBJ2-3,TRBV29-1,NA
ASSLALLAPLGEQY,TRBJ2-7,TRBV7-2,NA
ASSVGRDSHTEAF,TRBJ1-1,TRBV9,NA
ASSYSKRSGRGYEQY,TRBJ2-7,TRBV6-2/TRBV6-3,NA
SVGGGSYNEQF,TRBJ2-1,TRBV29-1,NA
ASSREPPGTGNTGELF,TRBJ2-2,TRBV7-2,NA
ASSSRSVMESAYEQY,TRBJ2-7,TRBV7-8,NA
ASWRGNYGYT,TRBJ1-2,TRBV9,NA
ASSHAGGGNNGYT,TRBJ1-2,TRBV7-9,NA
ASSIRSTPPTDTQY,TRBJ2-3,TRBV19,NA
ASSRKGPHLQGRGATNEKLF,TRBJ1-4,TRBV27,few
ASSSTGVSGSPYNEQF,TRBJ2-1,TRBV18,NA
ASSLGRGNEQF,TRBJ2-1,TRBV12-3/TRBV12-4,NA
ASSQVRDRAFFGEQY,TRBJ2-7,TRBV4-3,NA
ASSFHRLAIGELF,TRBJ2-2,TRBV7-2,NA